A single sample is the source of the 22 T cell receptor beta chains below, sequenced in a study of T cell responses to AZD1222 COVID-19 vaccine. Sequencing used immunoSEQ multiplex PCR; TCRdb keeps in-frame clones, though not all of them. Among roughly 110,000 clones listed, around 88% were seen once. Material: peripheral blood, obtained 28 days after the second AZD1222 dose. The receptor source for this set is an adult who received the AZD1222 COVID-19 vaccine.

The chain carries TRBV28 and TRBJ2-3; 7 positions match TRBD2. The CDR3 loop spans 12 amino acids. V lost 8 bases and J lost 4; bases outside the gene matches: 3. Germline loops: CDR1 MDHEN, CDR2 SYDVKM. In DNA, the CDR3 is TGTGCCAGCGAGGGAGGGGCAGATACGCAGTATTTT. Protein sequence: CASEGGADTQYF.

In this sample, this clone turned up once. This chain links TRBV24-1 with TRBJ2-1, with a possible D match to TRBD2 (7 bases). Per the germline V gene, CDR1 is KGHDR and CDR2 is SFDVKD. This CDR3 region has 19 residues. Trimming pared 2 bases from V and 5 bases from J, leaving 24 bases between. Here the CDR3 reads CATSDSPGGGGNNNNEQFF. The CDR3 DNA reads TGTGCCACCAGTGATTCCCCTGGCGGGGGCGGGAACAATAACAATGAGCAGTTCTTC.

V is TRBV5-8 and J is TRBJ1-6, with a possible D match to TRBD1 (6 bases). CDR1 SGHTS and CDR2 YDEGEE come from the germline V gene. The CDR3 sequence is 15 residues long. The V end was cut by 6 bases, the J end by 4 bases, with 14 bases between. CDR3 loop: CASTPGGTYNSPLHF. The CDR3 DNA sequence: TGTGCCAGCACCCCGGGAGGGACATATAATTCACCCCTCCACTTT.

This rearrangement joins TRBV6-5 to TRBJ1-1, with TRBD1 identical over 11 bases. This CDR3 comprises 15 residues. CDR1 and CDR2 (germline): MNHEY, SVGAGI. With 6 bases clipped from V and 1 base from J, the junction kept 4 bases outside the gene matches. CDR3 amino acids: CASRWTGGSNTEAFF. The CDR3 DNA follows: TGTGCCAGCAGATGGACAGGGGGCTCGAACACTGAAGCTTTCTTT.

The V and J genes are TRBV9 and TRBJ2-3; 10 positions agree with TRBD2. V was pared by 0 bases and J by 1 base, with 8 bases of the junction left unmatched. Germline CDR1 SGDLS, CDR2 YYNGEE. The CDR3 contains 18 residues. CDR3 DNA sequence: TGTGCCAGCAGCGTAGGTCTAGCGGGGGCCGGCGGCACAGATACGCAGTATTTT. Its protein is CASSVGLAGAGGTDTQYF.

The gene calls are TRBV6-5 and TRBJ1-1; the D is unclear. Germline V CDR1 and CDR2: MNHEY, SVGAGI. This CDR3 contains 15 residues. The V and J ends lost 2 bases and 5 bases respectively, with 15 bases between them. DNA of the CDR3: TGTGCCAGCAGTTACAGCGTGGGAGCGGGAACTGAAGCTTTCTTT. Its translation is CASSYSVGAGTEAFF.

This clone was recorded a few times. The chain is built from TRBV5-1 and TRBJ1-1, with D possibly being TRBD1 (6 bases). The CDR3 runs 14 residues. Trimming left V 4 bases short and J 4 bases short, with 14 bases between. Germline V gene sequence: CDR1 SGHRS, CDR2 YFSETQ. CDR3 residues: CASSPPGAATEAFF. The CDR3 DNA reads as TGCGCCAGCAGCCCCCCGGGGGCGGCCACTGAAGCTTTCTTT.

V and J are TRBV4-1 and TRBJ2-1; D remains unclear. In germline, CDR1 is MGHRA, CDR2 YSYEKL. CDR3 size: 19 residues. Trimming removed 1 base at V and 3 bases at J, with 22 bases between. CDR3 coding DNA: TGCGCCAGCAGCCAAGGCCCTAATTCTCGTTGGAACATCTACAATGAGCAGTTCTTC. Protein sequence: CASSQGPNSRWNIYNEQFF.

V is TRBV2 and J is TRBJ1-5; no reliable D call. Germline-derived CDR1 and CDR2 are SNHLY and FYNNEI. V was pared by 4 bases and J by 7 bases, with 14 bases between. The CDR3 runs to 14 residues. The CDR3 region is CASSVQASEQPQHF. The CDR3 DNA is TGTGCCAGCAGTGTCCAAGCCAGCGAGCAGCCCCAGCATTTT.

The chain combines TRBV6-5 with TRBJ1-1; possible D gene TRBD1, 6 bases. This CDR3 contains 13 residues. Deletions cut 7 bases from V and 0 bases from J, with 9 bases between. Per the germline V gene, CDR1 is MNHEY and CDR2 is SVGAGI. In nucleotides, the CDR3 is TGTGCCAGCAAGCCAGGGGTGAACACTGAAGCTTTCTTT. Protein: CASKPGVNTEAFF.

This chain connects TRBV7-5 to TRBJ1-5; TRBD1, the D gene given by the table, was not confirmed from the DNA. TRBV7-5 counts as a pseudogene. The CDR3 is made up of 16 amino acids. The CDR3 is CARSYEDREAHQPQHF. DNA of the CDR3: TGTGCCAGAAGCTACGAGGACAGGGAGGCGCATCAGCCCCAGCATTTT.

This chain connects TRBV28 to TRBJ2-7; tentative D call: TRBD2 (5 bases). Germline V lookup: CDR1 MDHEN, CDR2 SYDVKM. V was clipped by 2 bases and J by 4 bases, with 15 bases between them. The CDR3 consists of 15 residues. The CDR3 region has the DNA TGTGCCAGCAGTTTACTCCGAGGAGAGGGTTACGAGCAGTACTTC. This codes for CASSLLRGEGYEQYF.

V and J are TRBV6-4 and TRBJ2-5, with D perhaps matching TRBD2 (5 bases). The CDR3 sequence is 13 residues long. Trimming shortened V by 4 bases and J by 5 bases, and 11 bases separated the two germline ends. Germline V gives CDR1 MRHNA, CDR2 SNTAGT. The CDR3 DNA is TGTGCCAGCAGTGGAGGGCCGGGCGAGACCCAGTACTTC. Encoded protein: CASSGGPGETQYF.

This chain links TRBV5-1 with TRBJ2-5, with unresolved D. Trimming pared 1 base from V and 4 bases from J, leaving 2 bases between. Germline CDR1 and CDR2: SGHRS and YFSETQ. The CDR3 sequence is 11 residues long. Here the CDR3 reads CASSLSETQYF. In nucleotides, the CDR3 is TGCGCCAGCAGCTTGTCAGAGACCCAGTACTTC.

This chain uses TRBV27 with TRBJ2-3; 10 bases match TRBD2. V shed 4 bases, J shed 4 bases, and the junction held 8 bases outside the gene matches. This CDR3 comprises 16 residues. The germline CDR1 and CDR2 sequences are MNHEY and SMNVEV (reference sequence). CDR3 coding DNA: TGTGCCAGCAGTTCAATAGCGGGGGGCAGCGCAGATACGCAGTATTTT. This sequence encodes CASSSIAGGSADTQYF.

The rearrangement joins TRBV6-2 or TRBV6-3 to TRBJ1-2; 7 bases match TRBD1. Germline CDR1 MNHEY, CDR2 SVGEGT. The CDR3 is 15 residues long. The ends lost 0 bases at V and 4 bases at J; junction bases unmatched: 5. The CDR3 spells CASSYSTGFGYGYTF. The CDR3 DNA reads TGTGCCAGCAGTTACTCGACAGGGTTTGGCTATGGCTACACCTTC.

The chain employs TRBV2 and TRBJ2-1; TRBD1 is a possible D gene (6 bases). This CDR3 contains 15 residues. CDR1 is SNHLY and CDR2 is FYNNEI in the germline V gene. With 8 bases removed from V and 1 base from J, the gap between germline ends came to 15 bases. For the CDR3, the DNA is TGTGCCAGCGCCCGGGACAAAAGTTCCTACAATGAGCAGTTCTTC. This encodes CASARDKSSYNEQFF.

This clone came up a few times. This chain uses TRBV4-2 with TRBJ1-1, with unresolved D. V shed 3 bases and J shed 0 bases, with 5 bases lying between them. The germline gives CDR1 LGHNA, CDR2 YNFKEQ. This CDR3 has 13 amino acids. The CDR3 here is CASSHDLNTEAFF. CDR3 coding DNA: TGTGCCAGCAGCCACGATTTGAACACTGAAGCTTTCTTT.

This clone came up once. This chain joins TRBV3-1 (or the pseudogene TRBV3-2) and TRBJ1-6; D is ambiguous. The germline V gene has CDR1 LGHDT and CDR2 YNNKEL (reference sequence). V was trimmed by 6 bases and J by 7 bases, leaving 13 bases between them. The CDR3 covers 14 residues. The CDR3 region has the DNA TGTGCCAGCAGTTTTACCGGGATCAATTCACCCCTCCACTTT. Encoded protein: CASSFTGINSPLHF.

The genes are TRBV5-1 and TRBJ2-5; 13 bases match TRBD2. Germline CDR1 reads SGHRS; CDR2 reads YFSETQ. J gave up 5 bases and V 2 bases, and 3 bases lay outside the gene matches. The CDR3 runs 15 residues. The CDR3 DNA sequence: TGCGCCAGCAGCTTCGGGACTAGCGGGGTTGAGACCCAGTACTTC. Translating it yields CASSFGTSGVETQYF.

CDR3 loop: CASSLRFGQGLDTQYF. The CDR3 DNA follows: TGCGCCAGCAGCTTACGTTTTGGGCAGGGGCTAGATACGCAGTATTTT. The chain carries TRBV5-1 and TRBJ2-3, with D possibly matching TRBD1 (6 bases). The CDR3 covers 16 residues. Trimming removed 2 bases at V and 5 bases at J, with 18 bases between. CDR1 and CDR2 (germline): SGHRS, YFSETQ.

The chain uses TRBV6-9 and TRBJ2-4, with 11 bases that match TRBD1. Germline CDR1 MNHGY, CDR2 SVAAGI. The CDR3 has 19 residues. J gave up 0 bases and V 3 bases, and 10 bases lay outside the gene matches. The CDR3 here is CASSYPGTGGYLAKNIQYF. CDR3 in DNA: TGTGCCAGCAGTTACCCCGGGACAGGGGGTTACTTAGCCAAAAACATTCAGTACTTC.